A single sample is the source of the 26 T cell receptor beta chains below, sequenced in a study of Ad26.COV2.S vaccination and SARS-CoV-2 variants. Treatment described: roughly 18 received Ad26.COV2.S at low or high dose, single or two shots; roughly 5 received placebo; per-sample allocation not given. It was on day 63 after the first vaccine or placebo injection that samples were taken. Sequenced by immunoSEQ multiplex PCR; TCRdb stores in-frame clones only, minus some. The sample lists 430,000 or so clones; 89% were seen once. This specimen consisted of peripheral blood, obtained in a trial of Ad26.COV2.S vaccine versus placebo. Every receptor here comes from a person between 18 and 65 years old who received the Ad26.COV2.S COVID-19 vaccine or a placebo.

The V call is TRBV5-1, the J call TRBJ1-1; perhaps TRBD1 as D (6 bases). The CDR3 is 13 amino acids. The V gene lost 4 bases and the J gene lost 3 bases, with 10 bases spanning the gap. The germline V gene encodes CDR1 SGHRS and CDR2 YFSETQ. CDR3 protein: CASSLRQDTEAFF. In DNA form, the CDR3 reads TGCGCCAGCAGCCTTAGACAGGACACTGAAGCTTTCTTT. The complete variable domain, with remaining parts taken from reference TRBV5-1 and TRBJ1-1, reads KAGVTQTPRYLIKTRGQQVTLSCSPISGHRSVSWYQQTPGQGLQFLFEYFSETQRNKGNFPGRFSGRQFSNSRSEMNVSTLELGDSALYLCASSLRQDTEAFFGQGTRLTVV.

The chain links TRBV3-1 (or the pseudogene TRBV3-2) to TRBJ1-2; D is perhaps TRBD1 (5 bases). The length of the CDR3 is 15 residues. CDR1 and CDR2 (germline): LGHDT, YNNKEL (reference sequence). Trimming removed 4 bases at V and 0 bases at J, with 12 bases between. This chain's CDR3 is CASSLTGASNYGYTF. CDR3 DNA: TGTGCCAGCAGCCTTACAGGCGCCTCTAACTATGGCTACACCTTC.

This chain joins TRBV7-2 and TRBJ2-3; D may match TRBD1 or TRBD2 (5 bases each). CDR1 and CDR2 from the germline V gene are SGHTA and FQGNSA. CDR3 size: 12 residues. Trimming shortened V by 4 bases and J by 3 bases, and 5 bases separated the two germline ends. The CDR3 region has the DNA TGTGCCAGCAGCTGGGGGACAGATACGCAGTATTTT. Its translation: CASSWGTDTQYF.

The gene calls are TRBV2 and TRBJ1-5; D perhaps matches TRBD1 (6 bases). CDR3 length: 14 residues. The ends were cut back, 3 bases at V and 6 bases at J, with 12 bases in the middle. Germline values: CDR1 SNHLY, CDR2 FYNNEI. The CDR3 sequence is CASSDTGAPQPQHF. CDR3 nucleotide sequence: TGTGCCAGCAGTGATACGGGGGCGCCTCAGCCCCAGCATTTT. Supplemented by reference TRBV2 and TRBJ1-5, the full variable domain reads EPEVTQTPSHQVTQMGQEVILRCVPISNHLYFYWYRQILGQKVEFLVSFYNNEISEKSEIFDDQFSVERPDGSNFTLKIRSTKLEDSAMYFCASSDTGAPQPQHFGDGTRLSIL.

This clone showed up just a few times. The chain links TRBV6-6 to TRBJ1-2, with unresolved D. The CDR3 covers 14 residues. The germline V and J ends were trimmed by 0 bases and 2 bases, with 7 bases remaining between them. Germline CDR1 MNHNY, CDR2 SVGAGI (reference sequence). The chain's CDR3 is CASSYSGGNYGYTF. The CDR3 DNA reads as TGTGCCAGCAGTTACTCAGGCGGGAACTATGGCTACACCTTC.

This CDR3 reads CSVGLAGAISYNEQFF. CDR3 nucleotides: TGCAGCGTTGGGCTAGCGGGCGCGATCTCCTACAATGAGCAGTTCTTC. The chain is built from TRBV29-1 and TRBJ2-1, with 8 bases fitting TRBD2. The CDR3 sequence is 16 residues long. Germline loops: CDR1 SQVTM, CDR2 ANQGSEA. V lost 4 bases, J lost 0 bases, and 8 bases stayed unmatched.

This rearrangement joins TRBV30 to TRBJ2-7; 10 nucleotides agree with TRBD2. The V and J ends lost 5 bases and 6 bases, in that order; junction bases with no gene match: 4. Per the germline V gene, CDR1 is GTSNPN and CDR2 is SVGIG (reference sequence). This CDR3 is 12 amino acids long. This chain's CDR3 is CAWGLAGVEQYF. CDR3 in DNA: TGTGCCTGGGGGCTAGCGGGGGTCGAGCAGTACTTC.

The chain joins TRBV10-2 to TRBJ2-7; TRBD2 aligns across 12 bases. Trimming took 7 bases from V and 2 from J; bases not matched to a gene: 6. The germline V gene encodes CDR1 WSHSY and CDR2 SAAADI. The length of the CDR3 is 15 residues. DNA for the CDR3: TGCGCCAGCACTGACCTAGCGGGGGGGCCCTACGAGCAGTACTTC. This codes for CASTDLAGGPYEQYF.

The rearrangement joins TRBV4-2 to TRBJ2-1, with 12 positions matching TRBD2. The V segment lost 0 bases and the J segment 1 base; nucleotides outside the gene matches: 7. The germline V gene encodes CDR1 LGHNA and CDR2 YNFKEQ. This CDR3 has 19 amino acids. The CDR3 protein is CASSQELASGRGSYNEQFF. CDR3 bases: TGTGCCAGCAGCCAAGAACTTGCTAGCGGGAGGGGATCCTACAATGAGCAGTTCTTC.

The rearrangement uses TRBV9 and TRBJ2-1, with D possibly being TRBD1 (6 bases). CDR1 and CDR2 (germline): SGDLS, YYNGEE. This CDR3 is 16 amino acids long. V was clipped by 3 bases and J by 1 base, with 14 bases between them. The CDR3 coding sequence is TGTGCCAGCAGCGCCCACAGGGCAGGTTCCTACAATGAGCAGTTCTTC. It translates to CASSAHRAGSYNEQFF.

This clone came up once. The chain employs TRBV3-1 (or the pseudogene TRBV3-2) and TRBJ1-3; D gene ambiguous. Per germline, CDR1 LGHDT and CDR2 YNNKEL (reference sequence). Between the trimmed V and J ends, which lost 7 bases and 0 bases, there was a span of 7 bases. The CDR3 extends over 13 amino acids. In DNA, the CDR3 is TGTGCCAGCACCCAGTACTCTGGAAACACCATATATTTT. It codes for CASTQYSGNTIYF.

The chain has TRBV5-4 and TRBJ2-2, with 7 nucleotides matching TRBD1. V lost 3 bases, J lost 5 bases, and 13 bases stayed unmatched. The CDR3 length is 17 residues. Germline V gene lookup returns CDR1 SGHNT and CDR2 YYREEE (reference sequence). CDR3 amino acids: CASSWTTGRVRTGELFF. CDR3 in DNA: TGTGCCAGCAGCTGGACGACAGGGCGGGTGCGAACCGGGGAGCTGTTTTTT.

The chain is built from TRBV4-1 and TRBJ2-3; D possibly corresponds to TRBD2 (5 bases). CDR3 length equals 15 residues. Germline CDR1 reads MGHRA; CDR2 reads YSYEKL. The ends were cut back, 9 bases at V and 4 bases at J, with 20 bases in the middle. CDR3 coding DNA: TGCGCCAGTGGACCGACAACCCGGAGGCCAGATACGCAGTATTTT. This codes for CASGPTTRRPDTQYF.

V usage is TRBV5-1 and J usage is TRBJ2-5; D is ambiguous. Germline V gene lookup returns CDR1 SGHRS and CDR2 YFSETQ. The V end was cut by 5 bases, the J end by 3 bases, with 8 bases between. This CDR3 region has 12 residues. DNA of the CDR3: TGCGCCAGCAGATCGGTAAAAGAGACCCAGTACTTC. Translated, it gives CASRSVKETQYF.

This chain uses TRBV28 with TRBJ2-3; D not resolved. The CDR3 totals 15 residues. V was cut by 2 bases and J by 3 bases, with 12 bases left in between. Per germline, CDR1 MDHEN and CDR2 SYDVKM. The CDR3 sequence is CASSLGVVRTDTQYF. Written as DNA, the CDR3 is TGTGCCAGCAGTTTAGGGGTTGTCAGGACAGATACGCAGTATTTT.

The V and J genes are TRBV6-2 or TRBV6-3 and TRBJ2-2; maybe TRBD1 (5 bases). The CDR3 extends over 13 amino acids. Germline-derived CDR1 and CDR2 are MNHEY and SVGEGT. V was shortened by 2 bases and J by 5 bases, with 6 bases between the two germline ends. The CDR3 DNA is TGTGCCAGCAGTTACACAGGTACCGGGGAGCTGTTTTTT. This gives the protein CASSYTGTGELFF.

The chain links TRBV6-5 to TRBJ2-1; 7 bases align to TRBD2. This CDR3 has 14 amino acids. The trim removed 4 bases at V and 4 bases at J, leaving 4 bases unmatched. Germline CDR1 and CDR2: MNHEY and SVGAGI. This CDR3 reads CASSLLASYNEQFF. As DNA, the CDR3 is TGTGCCAGCAGTTTACTAGCGTCTTACAATGAGCAGTTCTTC.

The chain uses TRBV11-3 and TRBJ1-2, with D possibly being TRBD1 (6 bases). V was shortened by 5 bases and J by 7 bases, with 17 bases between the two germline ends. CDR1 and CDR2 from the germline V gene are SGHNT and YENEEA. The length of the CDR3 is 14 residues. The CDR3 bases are TGTGCCAGCAGCCCGCAGGGGAGGGTAACTGGCTACACCTTC. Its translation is CASSPQGRVTGYTF.

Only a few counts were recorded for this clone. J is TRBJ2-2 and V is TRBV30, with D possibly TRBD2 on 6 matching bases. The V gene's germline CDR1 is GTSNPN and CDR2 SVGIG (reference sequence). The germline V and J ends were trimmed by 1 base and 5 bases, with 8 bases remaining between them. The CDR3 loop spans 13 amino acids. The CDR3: CAWSGGTTGELFF. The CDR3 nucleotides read TGTGCCTGGAGTGGCGGGACGACCGGGGAGCTGTTTTTT.

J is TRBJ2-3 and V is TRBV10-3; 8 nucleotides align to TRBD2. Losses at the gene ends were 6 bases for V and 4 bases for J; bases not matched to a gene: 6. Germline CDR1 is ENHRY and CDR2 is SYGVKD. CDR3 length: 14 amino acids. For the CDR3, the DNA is TGTGCCATCAGAGCGGGAGACGGGGCAGATACGCAGTATTTT. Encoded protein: CAIRAGDGADTQYF.

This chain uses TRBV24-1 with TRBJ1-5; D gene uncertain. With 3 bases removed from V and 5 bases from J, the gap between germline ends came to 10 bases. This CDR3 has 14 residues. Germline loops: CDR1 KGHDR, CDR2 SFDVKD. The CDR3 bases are TGTGCCACCAGTGATCTTAGGTCAGATCAGCCCCAGCATTTT. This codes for CATSDLRSDQPQHF.

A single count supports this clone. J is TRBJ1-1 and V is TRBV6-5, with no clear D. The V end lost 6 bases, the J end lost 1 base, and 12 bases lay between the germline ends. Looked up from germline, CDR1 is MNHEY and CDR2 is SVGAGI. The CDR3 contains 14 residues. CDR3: CASSLWEGNTEAFF. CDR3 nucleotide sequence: TGTGCCAGCAGCCTCTGGGAGGGGAACACTGAAGCTTTCTTT.

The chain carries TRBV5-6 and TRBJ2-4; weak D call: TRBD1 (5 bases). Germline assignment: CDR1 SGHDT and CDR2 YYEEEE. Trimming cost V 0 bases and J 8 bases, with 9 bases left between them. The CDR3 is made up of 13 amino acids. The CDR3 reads CASSLVRADIQYF. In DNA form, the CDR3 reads TGTGCCAGCAGCTTGGTCAGGGCGGACATTCAGTACTTC.

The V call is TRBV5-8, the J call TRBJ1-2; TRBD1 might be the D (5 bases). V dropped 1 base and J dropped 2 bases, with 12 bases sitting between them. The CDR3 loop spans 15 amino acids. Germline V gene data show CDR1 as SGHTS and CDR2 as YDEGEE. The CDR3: CASSLRDRFNYGYTF. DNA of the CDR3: TGTGCCAGCAGCTTGAGAGACAGATTCAACTATGGCTACACCTTC.

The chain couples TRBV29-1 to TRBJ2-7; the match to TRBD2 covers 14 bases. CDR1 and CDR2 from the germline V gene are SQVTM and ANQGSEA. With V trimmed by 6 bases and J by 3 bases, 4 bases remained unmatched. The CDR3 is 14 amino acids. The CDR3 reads CSVPGLAGGYEQYF. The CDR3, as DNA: TGCAGCGTGCCCGGACTAGCGGGAGGCTACGAGCAGTACTTC.

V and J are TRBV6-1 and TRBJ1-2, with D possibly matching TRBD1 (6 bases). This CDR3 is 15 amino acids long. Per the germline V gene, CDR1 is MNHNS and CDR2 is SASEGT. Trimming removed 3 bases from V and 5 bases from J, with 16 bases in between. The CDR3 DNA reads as TGTGCCAGCAGTGAGCGGCCCGGGGGCCTTTATGGCTACACCTTC. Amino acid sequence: CASSERPGGLYGYTF.